The clone carrying this T cell receptor (beta chain) has only a few counts. Its antigen remains unidentified. This sample was taken from a study of blood T cells in healthy people across ages. The use of a sample-barcoded 5' primer and a J-beta primer mix characterized a second PCR of roughly 7 to 11 cycles. Every cDNA was tagged by a template-switch adaptor with 12 random nucleotides. Each CDR3 protein gets one entry after TCRdb re-called the 5' RACE reads with MiXCR. The sample shows 550,000 to 800,000 distinct CDR3 sequences, 20% to 25% of them seen only once. The germline gives CDR1 MRHNA, CDR2 SNTAGT. The CDR3 length is 13 residues. General study points: Donor CMV infection status was unknown, possibly confounding age-related changes in expanded clonotypes.

The sequence was obtained from a man aged 65-85 years in good health. The sample consisted of blood. The J gene is TRBJ2-5, the V gene TRBV6-4; a possible D gene is TRBD2 (6 bases). The J call could be wrong; TRBJ2-1 is a better fit for the DNA end. CDR3: CAVLSGPLNEQFF. The CDR3 DNA reads TGTGCCGTTCTGAGCGGGCCGTTGAATGAGCAGTTCTTC.